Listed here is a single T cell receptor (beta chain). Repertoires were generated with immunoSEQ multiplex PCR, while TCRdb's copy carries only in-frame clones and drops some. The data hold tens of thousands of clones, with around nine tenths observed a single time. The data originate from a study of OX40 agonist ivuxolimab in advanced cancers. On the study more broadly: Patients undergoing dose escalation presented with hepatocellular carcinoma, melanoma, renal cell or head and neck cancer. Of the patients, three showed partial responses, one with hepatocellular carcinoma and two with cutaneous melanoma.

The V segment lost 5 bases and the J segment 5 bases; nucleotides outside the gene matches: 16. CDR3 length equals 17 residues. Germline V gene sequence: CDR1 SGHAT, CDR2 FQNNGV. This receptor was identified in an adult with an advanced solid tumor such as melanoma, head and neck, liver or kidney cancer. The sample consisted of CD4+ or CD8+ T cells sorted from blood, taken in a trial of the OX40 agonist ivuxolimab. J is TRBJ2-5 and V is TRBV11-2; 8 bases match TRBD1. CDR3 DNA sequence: TGTGCCAGCAGCCTCAGGGGGCCGGACAGGGTATCGGAGACCCAGTACTTC. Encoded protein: CASSLRGPDRVSETQYF.